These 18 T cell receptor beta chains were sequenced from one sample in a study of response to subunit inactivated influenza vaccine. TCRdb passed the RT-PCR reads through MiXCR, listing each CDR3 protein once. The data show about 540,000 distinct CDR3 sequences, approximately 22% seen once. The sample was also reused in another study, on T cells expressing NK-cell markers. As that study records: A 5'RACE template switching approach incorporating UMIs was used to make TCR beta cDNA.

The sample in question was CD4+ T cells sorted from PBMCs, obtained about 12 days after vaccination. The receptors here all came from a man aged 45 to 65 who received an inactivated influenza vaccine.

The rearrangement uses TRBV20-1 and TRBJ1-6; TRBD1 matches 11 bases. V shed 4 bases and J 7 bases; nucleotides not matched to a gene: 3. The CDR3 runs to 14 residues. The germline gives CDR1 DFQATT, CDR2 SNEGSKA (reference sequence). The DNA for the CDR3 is TGCAGTGCTACGGGACAGGGGGGAAATTCACCCCTCCACTTT. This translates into CSATGQGGNSPLHF.

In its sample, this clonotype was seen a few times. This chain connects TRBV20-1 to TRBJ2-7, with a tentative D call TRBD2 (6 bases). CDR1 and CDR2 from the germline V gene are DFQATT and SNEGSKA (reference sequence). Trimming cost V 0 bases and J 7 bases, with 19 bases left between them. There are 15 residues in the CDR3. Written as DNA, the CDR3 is TGCAGTGCTAGAGACCCCGGGACTCACGGAGGTGAGCAGTACTTC. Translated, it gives CSARDPGTHGGEQYF.

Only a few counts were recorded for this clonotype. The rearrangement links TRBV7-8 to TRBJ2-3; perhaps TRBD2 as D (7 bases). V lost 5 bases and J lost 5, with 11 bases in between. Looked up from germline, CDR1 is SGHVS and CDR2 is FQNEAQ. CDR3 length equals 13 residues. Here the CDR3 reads CASSPGGIDTQYF. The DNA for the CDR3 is TGTGCCAGCAGCCCGGGGGGCATAGATACGCAGTATTTT.

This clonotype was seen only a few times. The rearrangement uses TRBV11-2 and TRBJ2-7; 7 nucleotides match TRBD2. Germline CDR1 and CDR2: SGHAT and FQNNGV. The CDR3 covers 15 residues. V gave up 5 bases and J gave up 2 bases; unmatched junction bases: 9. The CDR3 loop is CASSAVPSGTYEQYF. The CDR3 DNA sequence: TGTGCCAGCAGCGCAGTCCCTAGCGGTACCTACGAGCAGTACTTC. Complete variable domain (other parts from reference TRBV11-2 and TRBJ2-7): EAGVAQSPRYKIIEKRQSVAFWCNPISGHATLYWYQQILGQGPKLLIQFQNNGVVDDSQLPKDRFSAERLKGVDSTLKIQPAKLEDSAVYLCASSAVPSGTYEQYFGPGTRLTVT.

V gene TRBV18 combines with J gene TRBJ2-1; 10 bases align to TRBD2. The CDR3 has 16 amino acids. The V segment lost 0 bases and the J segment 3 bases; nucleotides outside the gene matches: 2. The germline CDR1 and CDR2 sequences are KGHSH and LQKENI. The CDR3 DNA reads TGTGCCAGCTCACCACCCAGGACTAGCGGCTACAATGAGCAGTTCTTC. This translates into CASSPPRTSGYNEQFF.

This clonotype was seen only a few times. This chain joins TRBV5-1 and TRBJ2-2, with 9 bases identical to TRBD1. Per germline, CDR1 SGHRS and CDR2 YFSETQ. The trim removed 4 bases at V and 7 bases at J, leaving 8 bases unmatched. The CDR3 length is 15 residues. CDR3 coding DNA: TGCGCCAGCAGCCCCCCGGGACAGGGTATCGGGGAGCTGTTTTTT. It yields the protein CASSPPGQGIGELFF.

CDR3 sequence reads: CSARDASGRFSYNEQFF. The CDR3 DNA reads TGCAGTGCTAGAGATGCTAGCGGGAGGTTCTCCTACAATGAGCAGTTCTTC. This chain connects TRBV20-1 to TRBJ2-1; 11 nucleotides align to TRBD2. The J segment lost 0 bases and the V segment lost 0 bases, leaving 4 bases of the junction unmatched. Per the germline V gene, CDR1 is DFQATT and CDR2 is SNEGSKA (reference sequence). CDR3 length: 17 residues.

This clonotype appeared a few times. The CDR3 loop reads CSVQRTAKETQYF. The CDR3 region has the DNA TGCAGCGTACAGAGGACGGCGAAAGAGACCCAGTACTTC. The chain joins TRBV29-1 to TRBJ2-5; D uncertain. V lost 6 bases and J lost 3, with 14 bases in between. The CDR3 has 13 amino acids. Germline CDR1 SQVTM, CDR2 ANQGSEA.

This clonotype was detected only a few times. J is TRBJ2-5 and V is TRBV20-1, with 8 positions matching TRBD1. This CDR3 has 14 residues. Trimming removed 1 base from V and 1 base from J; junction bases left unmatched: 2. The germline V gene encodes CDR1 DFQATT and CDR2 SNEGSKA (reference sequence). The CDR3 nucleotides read TGCAGTGCTAGAGGGCAGGGGGCCCAAGAGACCCAGTACTTC. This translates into CSARGQGAQETQYF.

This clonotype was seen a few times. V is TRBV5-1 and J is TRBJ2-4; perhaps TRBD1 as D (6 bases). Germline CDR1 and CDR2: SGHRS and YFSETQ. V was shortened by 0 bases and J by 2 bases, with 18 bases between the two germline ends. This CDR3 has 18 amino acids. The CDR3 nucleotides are TGCGCCAGCAGCTTGGCCTTGGGCCCGGACAGTTCCAAAAACATTCAGTACTTC. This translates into CASSLALGPDSSKNIQYF.

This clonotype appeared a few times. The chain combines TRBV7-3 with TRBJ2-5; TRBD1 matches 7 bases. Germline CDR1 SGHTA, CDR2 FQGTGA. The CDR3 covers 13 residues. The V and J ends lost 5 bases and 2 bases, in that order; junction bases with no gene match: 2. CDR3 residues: CASSQGQQETQYF. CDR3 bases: TGTGCCAGCAGCCAGGGACAGCAAGAGACCCAGTACTTC.

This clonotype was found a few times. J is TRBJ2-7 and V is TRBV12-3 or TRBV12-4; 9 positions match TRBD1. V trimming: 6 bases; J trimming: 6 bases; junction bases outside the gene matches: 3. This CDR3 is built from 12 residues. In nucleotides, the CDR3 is TGTGCCAGCAGCTGGGACAGGGTCGAGCAGTACTTC. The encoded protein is CASSWDRVEQYF.

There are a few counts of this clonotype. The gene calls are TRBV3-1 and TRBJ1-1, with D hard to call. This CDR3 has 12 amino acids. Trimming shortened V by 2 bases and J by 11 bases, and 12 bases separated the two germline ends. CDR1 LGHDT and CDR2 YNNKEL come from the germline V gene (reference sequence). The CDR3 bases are TGTGCCAGCAGCCAAAATGCACCGGTTGCTTTCTTT. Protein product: CASSQNAPVAFF.

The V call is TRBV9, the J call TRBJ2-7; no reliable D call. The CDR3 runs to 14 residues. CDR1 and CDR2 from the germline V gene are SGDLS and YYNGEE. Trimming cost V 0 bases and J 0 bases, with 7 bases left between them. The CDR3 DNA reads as TGTGCCAGCAGCGTAGGGTGGAGCTCCTACGAGCAGTACTTC. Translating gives CASSVGWSSYEQYF.

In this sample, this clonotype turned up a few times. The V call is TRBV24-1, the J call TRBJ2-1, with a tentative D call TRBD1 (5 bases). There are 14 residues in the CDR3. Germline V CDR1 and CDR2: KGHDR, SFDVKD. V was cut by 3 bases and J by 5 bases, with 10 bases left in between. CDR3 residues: CATSDATGNNEQFF. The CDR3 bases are TGTGCCACCAGTGATGCAACAGGTAACAATGAGCAGTTCTTC.

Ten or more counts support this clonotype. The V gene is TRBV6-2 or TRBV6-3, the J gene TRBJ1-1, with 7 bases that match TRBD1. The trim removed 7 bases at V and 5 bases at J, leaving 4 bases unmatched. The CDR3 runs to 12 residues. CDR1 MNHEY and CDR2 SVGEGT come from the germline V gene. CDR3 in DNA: TGTGCCAGCAAGGGGGCGATGACTGAAGCTTTCTTT. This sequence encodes CASKGAMTEAFF.

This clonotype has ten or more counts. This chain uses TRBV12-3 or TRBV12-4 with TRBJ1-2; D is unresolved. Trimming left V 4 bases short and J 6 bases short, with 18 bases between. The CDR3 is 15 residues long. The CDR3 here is CASSSSVLRRHGYTF. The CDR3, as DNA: TGTGCCAGCAGTTCCTCGGTCCTCCGGCGGCATGGCTACACCTTC.

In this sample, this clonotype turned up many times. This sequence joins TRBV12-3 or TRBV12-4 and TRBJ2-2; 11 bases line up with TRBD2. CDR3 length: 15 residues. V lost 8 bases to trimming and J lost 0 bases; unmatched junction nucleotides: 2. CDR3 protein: CASGLAGANTGELFF. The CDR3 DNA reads TGTGCCAGCGGACTAGCGGGCGCGAACACCGGGGAGCTGTTTTTT.